Sequencing of this T cell receptor beta chain was carried out in a study of T-cell reconstitution after alpha-beta-depleted transplantation in children. Many counts were recorded for this clonotype. Germline V gene data show CDR1 as SQVTM and CDR2 as ANQGSEA. V was pared by 3 bases and J by 8 bases, with 19 bases between. The CDR3 has 14 residues. It was with unique molecular identifiers that the TCRbeta library was prepared. TCRdb re-called the PCR reads through MiXCR, storing one row per CDR3 protein. The sample lists 190,000 or so distinct CDR3 sequences, roughly 15% occurring once. This clonotype was sampled from a human donor who donated a stem cell graft to a child with acute lymphoblastic leukemia. The source material was PBMCs from the stem cell graft donor, sampled from the stem cell graft. The rearrangement uses TRBV29-1 and TRBJ1-1; perhaps TRBD1 as D (5 bases). DNA for the CDR3: TGCAGCGTTGATAAAGAGGGGACCAACGGGGAAGCTTTCTTT. Its protein is CSVDKEGTNGEAFF.